These 18 T cell receptor beta chains came from one sample sequenced in a study of identical twins. TCRdb itself ran the 5' RACE reads through MiXCR, one entry per CDR3 protein. This table holds roughly 770,000 distinct CDR3 sequences, 15% to 20% found once. In addition, the sample was reused for a study of T cells expressing NK-cell markers.

The sequenced sample consisted of PBMCs. The receptor set was obtained from a young woman in good health.

This clonotype was seen a handful of times. J is TRBJ2-5 and V is TRBV20-1, with 11 nucleotides matching TRBD2. After removal of 4 bases from V and 5 bases from J, the junction contained 9 bases not matched to a gene. Germline CDR1 DFQATT, CDR2 SNEGSKA (reference sequence). CDR3 size: 15 residues. The CDR3 is CSATIAGGLGETQYF. Here the CDR3 DNA reads TGCAGTGCTACGATAGCGGGGGGGCTGGGGGAGACCCAGTACTTC.

Only a few counts were recorded for this clonotype. The rearrangement links TRBV29-1 to TRBJ1-1; D remains ambiguous. Germline assignment: CDR1 SQVTM and CDR2 ANQGSEA. V was trimmed by 4 bases and J by 0 bases, leaving 15 bases between them. There are 15 residues in the CDR3. The CDR3 is CSVVPWAGMNTEAFF. The CDR3 DNA reads as TGCAGCGTTGTGCCGTGGGCAGGTATGAACACTGAAGCTTTCTTT.

This chain joins TRBV3-1 and TRBJ2-3; D might be TRBD1 (8 bases). CDR1 is LGHDT, CDR2 YNNKEL, per germline (reference sequence). The V and J ends lost 2 bases and 3 bases respectively, with 15 bases between them. The CDR3 runs 16 residues. CDR3 region: CASSQRQGRGTDTQYF. DNA of the CDR3: TGTGCCAGCAGCCAAAGACAGGGGAGGGGAACAGATACGCAGTATTTT.

V usage is TRBV18 and J usage is TRBJ1-2; D gene uncertain. CDR3 size: 16 residues. CDR1 and CDR2 (germline): KGHSH, LQKENI. Trimming shortened V by 6 bases and J by 8 bases, and 25 bases separated the two germline ends. The CDR3: CASSRRLETEFVGYTF. The CDR3 region has the DNA TGTGCCAGCTCCCGACGGCTAGAGACGGAGTTTGTGGGCTACACCTTC.

The chain joins TRBV6-5 to TRBJ2-7; TRBD2 matches at 7 bases. The CDR3 is 15 residues long. Trimming removed 4 bases from V and 0 bases from J; junction bases left unmatched: 6. Germline V gene lookup returns CDR1 MNHEY and CDR2 SVGAGI. In nucleotides, the CDR3 is TGTGCCAGCAGTTGGAGACGGGACTACTCCTACGAGCAGTACTTC. Its protein is CASSWRRDYSYEQYF.

V usage is TRBV5-1 and J usage is TRBJ2-1; 8 positions match TRBD2. The CDR3 length is 15 residues. Trimming at V came to 9 bases and at J to 7 bases, leaving 15 bases not matched to a gene. The germline V gene encodes CDR1 SGHRS and CDR2 YFSETQ. The CDR3 loop is CATSLVAGISNEQFF. DNA of the CDR3: TGCGCCACCTCCCTGGTAGCGGGAATAAGTAATGAGCAGTTCTTC.

This clonotype was detected ten times or more. The chain has TRBV4-2 and TRBJ2-3; unclear D gene. V shed 4 bases and J shed 6 bases, with 20 bases lying between them. This CDR3 is built from 16 residues. Germline lookup yields CDR1 LGHNA and CDR2 YNFKEQ. DNA of the CDR3: TGTGCCAGCAGCCTCCTCTCTGCGGCGGCGCAGGATACGCAGTATTTT. Its translation: CASSLLSAAAQDTQYF.

The sample holds a few counts of this clonotype. The chain links TRBV7-9 to TRBJ2-4; 8 bases are a match to TRBD1. Trimming removed 5 bases from V and 3 bases from J; junction bases left unmatched: 12. This CDR3 comprises 17 residues. Germline V gene sequence: CDR1 SEHNR, CDR2 FQNEAQ (reference sequence). CDR3 loop: CASSRPGGGVDKNIQYF. The CDR3 DNA follows: TGTGCCAGCAGCCGACCAGGGGGCGGGGTGGACAAAAACATTCAGTACTTC. Based on the CDR3 plus reference TRBV7-9 and TRBJ2-4, the full variable domain is DTGVSQNPRHKITKRGQNVTFRCDPISEHNRLYWYRQTLGQGPEFLTYFQNEAQLEKSRLLSDRFSAERPKGSFSTLEIQRTEQGDSAMYLCASSRPGGGVDKNIQYFGAGTRLSVL.

The table lists this clonotype with a few counts. The chain is built from TRBV10-3 and TRBJ1-1, with D perhaps TRBD1 (5 bases). This CDR3 is 12 amino acids long. Germline V CDR1 and CDR2: ENHRY, SYGVKD. V lost 4 bases and J lost 8, with 11 bases in between. CDR3 DNA: TGTGCCATCAGTGGACAAGGGGAGGAAGCTTTCTTT. Protein sequence: CAISGQGEEAFF.

This clonotype was counted only a few times. Here the CDR3 reads CASSGIAGLKFF. CDR3 DNA: TGTGCCAGCAGTGGCATAGCGGGTTTGAAGTTCTTC. V and J are TRBV3-1 and TRBJ2-1; 7 bases are shared with TRBD2. Germline values: CDR1 LGHDT, CDR2 YNNKEL (reference sequence). V trimming: 6 bases; J trimming: 14 bases; junction bases outside the gene matches: 10. This CDR3 is built from 12 residues.

Many counts were recorded for this clonotype. The V gene is TRBV20-1, the J gene TRBJ2-1; no definite D call. CDR1 and CDR2 (germline): DFQATT, SNEGSKA (reference sequence). The CDR3 extends over 13 amino acids. V was trimmed by 3 bases and J by 7 bases, leaving 13 bases between them. CDR3 bases: TGCAGTGCTAGGAGTGGCGTGGGGAATGAGCAGTTCTTC. Protein: CSARSGVGNEQFF.

This clonotype was seen a few times. V and J are TRBV12-3 or TRBV12-4 and TRBJ2-7; 12 bases line up with TRBD2. The V segment lost 6 bases and the J segment 2 bases; nucleotides outside the gene matches: 5. The CDR3 sequence is 15 residues long. CDR3 bases: TGTGCCAGCAGATCCCGGACTAGCGGGGCCTACGAGCAGTACTTC. Translation: CASRSRTSGAYEQYF.

This clonotype was seen at least ten times. The J gene is TRBJ2-7, the V gene TRBV12-5; TRBD2 might be the D (6 bases). Germline CDR1 reads LGHNT; CDR2 reads FRNRAP. The CDR3 is 19 residues long. Trimming stripped 2 bases from V and 5 bases from J, with 28 bases between. The CDR3 region is CASGLIPGSQGYESNEQYF. CDR3 coding DNA: TGTGCTAGTGGTTTGATCCCCGGGAGCCAAGGGTACGAGAGTAACGAGCAGTACTTC. Together with reference TRBV12-5 and TRBJ2-7, the CDR3 gives the full variable domain: DARVTQTPRHKVTEMGQEVTMRCQPILGHNTVFWYRQTMMQGLELLAYFRNRAPLDDSGMPKDRFSAEMPDATLATLKIQPSEPRDSAVYFCASGLIPGSQGYESNEQYFGPGTRLTVT.

Ten or more counts support this clonotype. V is TRBV12-3 or TRBV12-4 and J is TRBJ1-2, with 7 bases fitting TRBD1. This CDR3 comprises 13 residues. With 5 bases clipped from V and 8 bases from J, the junction kept 8 bases outside the gene matches. The CDR3 here is CASSTLDRRGYTF. The CDR3 DNA reads TGTGCCAGCAGTACCTTGGACAGGCGGGGCTACACCTTC.

This clonotype was detected many times. The V gene is TRBV29-1, the J gene TRBJ2-1; 13 nucleotides line up with TRBD2. The V gene's germline CDR1 is SQVTM and CDR2 ANQGSEA. This CDR3 spans 12 amino acids. J lost 7 bases, V lost 7 bases, and 1 base had no gene match. The CDR3 loop reads CSGTSGRNEQFF. CDR3 in DNA: TGCAGCGGGACTAGCGGGAGAAATGAGCAGTTCTTC.

The chain recombines TRBV5-6 with TRBJ2-2; 12 positions agree with TRBD1. Germline CDR1 SGHDT, CDR2 YYEEEE. With 5 bases clipped from V and 5 bases from J, the junction kept 4 bases outside the gene matches. The CDR3 loop spans 15 amino acids. The CDR3: CASRGTGGATGELFF. For the CDR3, the DNA is TGTGCCAGCAGGGGGACAGGGGGCGCGACCGGGGAGCTGTTTTTT.

This clonotype was counted between two and nine times. The chain employs TRBV7-9 and TRBJ2-7; 11 bases are shared with TRBD2. The CDR3 extends over 16 amino acids. Germline trimming cut 4 bases from V and 5 bases from J; bases unmatched to any gene: 10. From germline, CDR1 is SEHNR and CDR2 FQNEAQ (reference sequence). As DNA, the CDR3 is TGTGCCAGCAGCTCCGCCTTACTAGCGGGAGTGGACGAGCAGTACTTC. It encodes CASSSALLAGVDEQYF.

This clonotype has only a few counts. The chain is built from TRBV6-1 and TRBJ1-1; D gene uncertain. The CDR3 totals 14 residues. Trimming left V 5 bases short and J 4 bases short, with 14 bases between. Germline V gene sequence: CDR1 MNHNS, CDR2 SASEGT. CDR3 region: CASSQSDWRTEAFF. The CDR3 nucleotides read TGTGCCAGCAGTCAATCCGATTGGCGCACTGAAGCTTTCTTT.